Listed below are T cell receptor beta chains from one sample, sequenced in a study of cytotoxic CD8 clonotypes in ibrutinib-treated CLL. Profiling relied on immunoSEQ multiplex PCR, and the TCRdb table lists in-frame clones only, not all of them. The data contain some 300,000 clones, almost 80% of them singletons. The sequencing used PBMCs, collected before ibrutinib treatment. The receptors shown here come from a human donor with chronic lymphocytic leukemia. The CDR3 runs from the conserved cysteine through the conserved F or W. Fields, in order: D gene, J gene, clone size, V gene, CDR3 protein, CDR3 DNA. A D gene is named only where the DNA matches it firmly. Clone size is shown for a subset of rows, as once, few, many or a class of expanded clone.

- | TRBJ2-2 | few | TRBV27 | CASSNGQNTGELFF | TGTGCCAGCAGTAACGGACAGAACACCGGGGAGCTGTTTTTT
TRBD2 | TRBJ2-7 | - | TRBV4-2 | CASSRLGTSGSNEQYF | TGTGCCAGCAGCCGCCTCGGGACTAGCGGGAGCAACGAGCAGTACTTC
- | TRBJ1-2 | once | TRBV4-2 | CASSQDQRAYGYTF | TGTGCCAGCAGCCAAGACCAAAGGGCCTATGGCTACACCTTC
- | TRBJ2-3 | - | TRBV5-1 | CASSLTVPSTDTQYF | TGCGCCAGCAGCTTGACAGTCCCTAGCACAGATACGCAGTATTTT
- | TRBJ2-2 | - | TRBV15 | CATSTTPGSGELFF | TGTGCCACCAGCACGACCCCAGGGTCCGGGGAGCTGTTTTTT
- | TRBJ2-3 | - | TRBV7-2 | CASSLGSFLFTDTQYF | TGTGCCAGCAGCTTAGGCAGTTTCTTATTCACAGATACGCAGTATTTT
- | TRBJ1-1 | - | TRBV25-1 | CASSTTGFLGTEAFF | TGTGCCAGCTCGACAACAGGGTTTTTGGGCACTGAAGCTTTCTTT
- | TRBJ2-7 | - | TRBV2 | CASGEFPYEQYF | TGTGCCAGTGGAGAGTTCCCCTACGAGCAGTACTTC
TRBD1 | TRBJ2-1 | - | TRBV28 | CASSYPRKGQGYNEQFF | TGTGCCAGCAGCTACCCCAGGAAGGGACAGGGCTACAATGAGCAGTTCTTC
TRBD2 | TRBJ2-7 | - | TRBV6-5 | CASMGGGSYEQYF | TGTGCCAGCATGGGCGGGGGATCCTACGAGCAGTACTTC
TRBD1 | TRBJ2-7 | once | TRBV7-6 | CASSPGQGGRTTYEQYF | TGTGCCAGCAGCCCGGGACAGGGGGGACGCACGACCTACGAGCAGTACTTC
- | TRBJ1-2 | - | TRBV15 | CATSRGGANGYTF | TGTGCCACCAGCAGAGGAGGGGCTAACGGCTACACCTTC
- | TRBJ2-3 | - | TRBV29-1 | CSVDWRTDTQYF | TGCAGCGTTGACTGGCGCACAGATACGCAGTATTTT